Listed below are T cell receptor beta chains from one sample, sequenced in a study of cytomegalovirus exposure and HLA in healthy donors. Data came from immunoSEQ multiplex PCR; TCRdb stores just in-frame clones and leaves some out. The sample carries roughly 70,000 clones, roughly 79% recorded once. The sequenced sample was PBMCs. These receptor sequences come from a man aged 50-60 years in good health and CMV-seronegative. CDR3s include the opening cysteine and the closing phenylalanine or tryptophan. Clone size is not always given. Where it is, it says once, few, many or a class for expanded clones.

>NA|TRBJ1-1|TRBV5-4
CASSLKTGRTEAFF
>once|TRBJ2-2|TRBV2
CASNGDSANTGELFF
>NA|TRBJ2-1|TRBV7-3
CASSLRDRVYEQFF
>NA|TRBJ2-5|TRBV5-4
CASSRGTSEETQYF
>NA|TRBJ1-1|TRBV28
CASTNPGARRDTEAFF
>NA|TRBJ2-7|TRBV4-1
CASSQAGGRLSEQYF
>NA|TRBJ2-5|TRBV5-4
CASSLRSGGAGRETQYF
>NA|TRBJ1-1|TRBV9
CAVRRYAGGNEAFF
>NA|TRBJ2-7|TRBV5-6
CASSLFASGSAEQYF
>NA|TRBJ2-1|TRBV6-6
CASSYSQQYNNEQFF
>NA|TRBJ1-3|TRBV5-6
CASSTGRAGNTIYF
>NA|TRBJ2-2|TRBV20-1
CSASNSGELFF
>NA|TRBJ1-2|TRBV2
CASGGGGNYGYTF
>NA|TRBJ1-2|TRBV11-2
CASSIRGAGGYTF
>NA|TRBJ2-1|TRBV11-2
CASSRRTGGSPNEQFF
>NA|TRBJ2-3|TRBV6-4
CASSVMSTDTQYF
>NA|TRBJ2-1|TRBV10-3
CAISEGASGRIGYEQFF
>NA|TRBJ1-2|TRBV10-3
CAISESLAGGGSYTF
>once|TRBJ2-3|TRBV6-5
CASSYSSGGTDTQYF
>NA|TRBJ2-1|TRBV6-4
CASSAFLAGYNEQFF
>NA|TRBJ1-4|TRBV27
CASSLFLGAVNEKLFF
>NA|TRBJ1-5|TRBV15
CATSRGTGNNQPQHF
>NA|TRBJ1-6|TRBV27
CASSFQIQVVSGSPLHF
>few|TRBJ1-1|TRBV2
CASRAGQGGTEAFF
>NA|TRBJ2-7|TRBV27
CASSAHGGIYEQYF
>NA|TRBJ2-7|TRBV4-3
CASSQEVRPYEQYF
>once|TRBJ1-1|TRBV7-9
CASSPGAIGTEAFF
>NA|TRBJ2-1|TRBV18
CASSPGQDNEQFF
>NA|TRBJ1-6|TRBV9
CASSPGTVYNSPLHF
>NA|TRBJ1-1|TRBV6-5
CASSYSPGVPEAFF
>NA|TRBJ1-5|TRBV30
CAWSTRTGSNQPQHF
>NA|TRBJ2-1|TRBV7-6
CASSGGGRYNEQFF
>NA|TRBJ2-1|TRBV7-3
CASSSTSGGAGNEQFF
>NA|TRBJ2-7|TRBV12-2
CASRPGTEEVYEQYF
>few|TRBJ1-2|TRBV28
CASSGPRGTGYYGYTF
>NA|TRBJ1-1|TRBV11-2
CASSPGQGWDTEAFF
>NA|TRBJ1-2|TRBV6-5
CASSYSWAGGAKGYTF
>NA|TRBJ1-1|TRBV6-5
CASYRGRDTEAFF
>NA|TRBJ1-3|TRBV29-1
CSVDKGQGGSGNTIYF
>few|TRBJ2-5|TRBV6-1
CASSTGTGEAKTQYF
>NA|TRBJ1-1|TRBV5-4
CASSANRGNTEAFF
>NA|TRBJ2-2|TRBV2
CASSVLAGETGELFF
>NA|TRBJ2-1|TRBV6-1
CASSGAGRDYNEQFF
>NA|TRBJ2-2|TRBV7-9
CASRIQGSTGELFF
>NA|TRBJ1-4|TRBV6-5
CASSWDWSEKLFF
>NA|TRBJ1-2|TRBV5-1
CASSATSGTDLPGYTF
>NA|TRBJ1-5|TRBV10-3
CAISVLGSSQPQHF
>NA|TRBJ2-3|TRBV9
CASSVGTGTDTQYF
>NA|TRBJ1-2|TRBV7-8
CASTLNYRSGYTF
>NA|TRBJ1-2|TRBV19
CASSTAGNYGYTF
>NA|TRBJ2-2|TRBV27
CASSLYAGNTGELFF